This T cell receptor beta chain was captured in a study of response to subunit inactivated influenza vaccine. Germline V gives CDR1 SQVTM, CDR2 ANQGSEA. The CDR3 sequence is 13 residues long. V was pared by 3 bases and J by 3 bases, with 6 bases between. Broader study findings: Each seasonal influenza vaccination recruits few new T cells, the authors suggested.

A word on this clonotype: Its specificity is not known.

From the RT-PCR reads, TCRdb called clonotypes with MiXCR, one entry per CDR3 protein. The data contain around 850,000 distinct CDR3 sequences, roughly 18% of them singletons. Sequenced here: PBMCs from blood, sampled 5 days after vaccination. The chain carries TRBV29-1 and TRBJ2-6; the D call may be TRBD1 or TRBD2 (5 bases each). This clonotype was sampled from a man aged 50 or older who received an inactivated influenza vaccine. This CDR3 reads CSVEGVGANVLTF. The CDR3 DNA follows: TGCAGCGTTGAGGGGGTTGGGGCCAACGTCCTGACTTTC.